This T cell receptor (beta chain) comes out of a study of metastatic and nonmetastatic thyroid tumors. Study in general: Repertoire data that came from the blood and tumor or nodule tissue of malignant and benign thyroid patients were compared. General study findings and limits: Within blood and tumor, benign nodules reportedly had significantly lower TCR beta diversity than malignant thyroid tumors did.

Germline CDR1 and CDR2: LGHDT and YNNKEL (reference sequence). The CDR3 consists of 15 residues. The germline V and J ends were trimmed by 3 bases and 1 base, with 13 bases remaining between them. TCRdb redid the clone calls on the PCR reads using MiXCR. The sample yields about 37,000 clones, approximately 15% seen once. This clone was detected ten times or more. Its target is not known. The entire patient cohort was treatment-naive prior to thyroid surgery. This TCR came from a female donor with papillary thyroid cancer or a benign thyroid nodule (not recorded which). Some clones in this sample may be carry-over from other donors' samples. The sequenced sample consisted of blood. The chain has TRBV3-1 and TRBJ2-7; TRBD2 is a possible D gene (6 bases). CDR3 coding DNA: TGTGCCAGCAGCCAGAGGGCTAGCGAGTCCTACGAGCAGTACTTC. It translates to CASSQRASESYEQYF.